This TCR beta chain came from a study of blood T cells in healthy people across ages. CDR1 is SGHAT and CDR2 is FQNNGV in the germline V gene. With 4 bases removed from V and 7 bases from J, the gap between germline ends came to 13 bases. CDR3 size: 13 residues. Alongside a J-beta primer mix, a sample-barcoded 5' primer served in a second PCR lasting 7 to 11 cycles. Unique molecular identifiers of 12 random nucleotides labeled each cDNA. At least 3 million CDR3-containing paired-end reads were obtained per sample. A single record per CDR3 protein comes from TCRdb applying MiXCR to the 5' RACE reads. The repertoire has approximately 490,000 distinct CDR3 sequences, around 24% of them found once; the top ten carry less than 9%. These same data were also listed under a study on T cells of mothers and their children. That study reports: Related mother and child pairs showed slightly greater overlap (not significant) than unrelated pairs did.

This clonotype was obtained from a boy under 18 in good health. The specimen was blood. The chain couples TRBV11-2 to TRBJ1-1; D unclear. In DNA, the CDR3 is TGTGCCAGCAGCTCCAACCGGGCCTATGAAGCTTTCTTT. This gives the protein CASSSNRAYEAFF.